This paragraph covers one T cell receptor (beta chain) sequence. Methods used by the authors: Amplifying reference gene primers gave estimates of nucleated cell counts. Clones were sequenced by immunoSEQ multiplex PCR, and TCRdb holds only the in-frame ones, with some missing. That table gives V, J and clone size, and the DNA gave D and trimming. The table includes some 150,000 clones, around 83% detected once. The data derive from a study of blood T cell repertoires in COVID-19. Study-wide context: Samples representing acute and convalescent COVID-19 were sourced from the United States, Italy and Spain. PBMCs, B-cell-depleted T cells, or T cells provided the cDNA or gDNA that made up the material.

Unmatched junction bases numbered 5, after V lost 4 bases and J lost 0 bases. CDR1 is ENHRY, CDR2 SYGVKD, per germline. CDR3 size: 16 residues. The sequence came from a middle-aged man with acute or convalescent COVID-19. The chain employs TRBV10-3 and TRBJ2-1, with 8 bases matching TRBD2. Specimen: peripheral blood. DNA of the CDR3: TGTGCCATCAGTGGAGGCGGGGGGTACTCCTACAATGAGCAGTTCTTC. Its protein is CAISGGGGYSYNEQFF.